One sample yielded the 24 T cell receptor beta chains listed below, sequenced in a study of shared clonotypes between healthy human individuals (dated by TCRdb to the early 2020s). To prepare the library, the immunoSEQ multiplex PCR assay was applied. TCRdb limited this immuneACCESS table to in-frame rearrangements with V and J called. A share of clones is missing; checked studies link under half to unresolved V genes, and the rest is unexplained. Within this sample are about 2 million clones, with 85% to 95% of them counted one time only. 0.1% to 0.15% of the sample rests with the top ten. Sequencing input: naive CD4+ T cells sorted from blood. Interpreted using the paper, the cell subset or site label stands for: CD45RA+ positively selected. The receptors were sampled from a man aged 18 to 30 in good health.

The rearrangement links TRBV5-4 to TRBJ2-5, with 9 bases aligning to TRBD2. The CDR3 is made up of 14 amino acids. J was trimmed by 5 bases and V by 4 bases; bases with no gene match: 6. Germline CDR1 is SGHNT and CDR2 is YYREEE (reference sequence). For the CDR3, the DNA is TGTGCCAGCAGCGTAGCGGGAGTAGAGGAGACCCAGTACTTC. Encoded protein: CASSVAGVEETQYF.

This chain uses TRBV6-5 with TRBJ2-2, with D hard to call. V was cut by 5 bases and J by 0 bases, with 7 bases left in between. CDR1 is MNHEY and CDR2 is SVGAGI in the germline V gene. The CDR3 runs 14 residues. For the CDR3, the DNA is TGTGCCAGCAGTCGCACTTCGAACACCGGGGAGCTGTTTTTT. Protein: CASSRTSNTGELFF.

The rearrangement joins TRBV11-3 to TRBJ2-3; TRBD2 agrees at 8 bases. The CDR3 is made up of 16 amino acids. Germline CDR1 and CDR2: SGHNT and YENEEA. Trimming removed 5 bases from V and 0 bases from J; junction bases left unmatched: 7. CDR3 bases: TGTGCCAGCAGCCTTACTAGCGGAGTAAGCACAGATACGCAGTATTTT. This encodes CASSLTSGVSTDTQYF.

A note on this clone: This sample includes further DNA sequences coding for the same CDR3. This chain connects TRBV5-1 to TRBJ2-3; TRBD1 matches at 8 bases. Germline CDR1 is SGHRS and CDR2 is YFSETQ. J lost 0 bases, V lost 3 bases, and 3 bases had no gene match. The CDR3 runs 15 residues. The chain's CDR3 is CASSSRGPSTDTQYF. CDR3 sequence (DNA): TGCGCCAGCAGCTCCAGGGGGCCAAGCACAGATACGCAGTATTTT.

This chain connects TRBV5-1 to TRBJ1-6; TRBD1 aligns across 7 bases. The ends lost 4 bases at V and 5 bases at J; junction bases unmatched: 12. This CDR3 comprises 17 residues. Per germline, CDR1 SGHRS and CDR2 YFSETQ. The CDR3 reads CASSQTLTGRNNSPLHF. CDR3 nucleotides: TGCGCCAGCAGCCAGACCCTGACAGGGAGAAATAATTCACCCCTCCACTTT.

This chain connects TRBV7-2 to TRBJ1-2, with unresolved D. V lost 5 bases, J lost 8 bases, and 12 bases lay in between. Germline V lookup: CDR1 SGHTA, CDR2 FQGNSA. The CDR3 is 12 amino acids. The CDR3 DNA follows: TGTGCCAGCAGCCCTGCCGCGACAGGCTACACCTTC. Translation gives CASSPAATGYTF. Based on the CDR3 plus reference TRBV7-2 and TRBJ1-2, the full variable domain is GAGVSQSPSNKVTEKGKDVELRCDPISGHTALYWYRQSLGQGLEFLIYFQGNSAPDKSGLPSDRFSAERTGGSVSTLTIQRTQQEDSAVYLCASSPAATGYTFGSGTRLTVV.

This chain joins TRBV10-3 and TRBJ1-2; 9 positions agree with TRBD1. Trimming took 6 bases from V and 4 from J; bases not matched to a gene: 9. The CDR3 covers 15 residues. The germline V gene encodes CDR1 ENHRY and CDR2 SYGVKD. CDR3 loop: CAIRGDRGGSYGYTF. For the CDR3, the DNA is TGTGCCATCAGGGGAGACAGGGGGGGCAGCTATGGCTACACCTTC.

This clone appeared a single time. The V call is TRBV9, the J call TRBJ2-7, with a tentative D call TRBD1 (6 bases). With 3 bases removed from V and 1 base from J, the gap between germline ends came to 8 bases. The CDR3 consists of 13 residues. CDR1 SGDLS and CDR2 YYNGEE come from the germline V gene. In DNA form, the CDR3 reads TGTGCCAGCAGCGGGCAGGGGTCCTACGAGCAGTACTTC. Residues: CASSGQGSYEQYF.

This rearrangement joins TRBV7-9 to TRBJ1-5; D possibly corresponds to TRBD1 (6 bases). This CDR3 region has 15 residues. Trimming left V 5 bases short and J 15 bases short, with 26 bases between. From germline, CDR1 is SEHNR and CDR2 FQNEAQ (reference sequence). CDR3 in DNA: TGTGCCAGCAGCCTTGTGGGGGCGCGAGGAGAGGTCTTGCATTTT. It translates to CASSLVGARGEVLHF.

The CDR3 DNA sequence: TGTGCCAGCTCACCACCGGGGGATTTGGCCGGGGAGCTGTTTTTT. This translates into CASSPPGDLAGELFF. V gene TRBV18 combines with J gene TRBJ2-2; D may be TRBD1 or TRBD2 (5 bases each). Germline CDR1 reads KGHSH; CDR2 reads LQKENI. The V and J ends lost 0 bases and 6 bases respectively, with 11 bases between them. This CDR3 spans 15 amino acids.

This clone was detected only once. This rearrangement joins TRBV2 to TRBJ1-1; tentative D call: TRBD1 (6 bases). The CDR3 is made up of 14 amino acids. CDR1 SNHLY and CDR2 FYNNEI come from the germline V gene. V was trimmed by 7 bases and J by 4 bases, leaving 16 bases between them. CDR3 region: CASTIGQTSTEAFF. The CDR3 nucleotides are TGTGCCAGCACTATTGGACAGACCTCCACTGAAGCTTTCTTT.

The rearrangement links TRBV19 to TRBJ2-4; 8 positions match TRBD2. Germline CDR1 reads LNHDA; CDR2 reads SQIVND (reference sequence). V shed 9 bases and J 6 bases; nucleotides not matched to a gene: 22. The CDR3 loop spans 18 amino acids. The CDR3 DNA follows: TGTGCCAGCAGCCCGCTTCCTGCACCCCAGCGGGAGTCAAACATTCAGTACTTC. Residues: CASSPLPAPQRESNIQYF. The variable domain in full, with the rest retrieved from reference TRBV19 and TRBJ2-4, is DGGITQSPKYLFRKEGQNVTLSCEQNLNHDAMYWYRQDPGQGLRLIYYSQIVNDFQKGDIAEGYSVSREKKESFPLTVTSAQKNPTAFYLCASSPLPAPQRESNIQYFGAGTRLSVL.

V usage is TRBV15 and J usage is TRBJ2-2; no reliable D call. The germline CDR1 and CDR2 sequences are LNHNV and YYDKDF (reference sequence). V dropped 0 bases and J dropped 0 bases, with 14 bases sitting between them. CDR3 size: 18 residues. The CDR3 coding sequence is TGTGCCACCAGCAGAGATCATTTGGGCCTTACGAACACCGGGGAGCTGTTTTTT. It yields the protein CATSRDHLGLTNTGELFF.

This CDR3 reads CASSLNLGSEQYF. For the CDR3, the DNA is TGCGCCAGCAGCTTGAATTTGGGAAGCGAGCAGTACTTC. V and J are TRBV5-1 and TRBJ2-7; no clear D. CDR1 is SGHRS, CDR2 YFSETQ, per germline. Deletions cut 1 base from V and 6 bases from J, with 11 bases between. This CDR3 region has 13 residues.

The rearrangement uses TRBV2 and TRBJ1-4; possible D gene TRBD1, 5 bases. Trimming took 5 bases from V and 4 from J, leaving 11 bases between them. This CDR3 spans 14 amino acids. Germline V gene lookup returns CDR1 SNHLY and CDR2 FYNNEI. CDR3 sequence (DNA): TGTGCCAGCAGTAGGACACGGAGTAATGAAAAACTGTTTTTT. Translating gives CASSRTRSNEKLFF.

This clone showed up just once. J is TRBJ1-5 and V is TRBV2; 9 nucleotides match TRBD1. This CDR3 has 15 residues. With V trimmed by 6 bases and J by 7 bases, 10 bases remained unmatched. Germline CDR1 reads SNHLY; CDR2 reads FYNNEI. CDR3 nucleotide sequence: TGTGCCAGCAGCCCGCAGGGACAGGGCGGACAGCCCCAGCATTTT. Its protein product is CASSPQGQGGQPQHF. Looking up the rest from reference TRBV2 and TRBJ1-5 gives the full variable domain: EPEVTQTPSHQVTQMGQEVILRCVPISNHLYFYWYRQILGQKVEFLVSFYNNEISEKSEIFDDQFSVERPDGSNFTLKIRSTKLEDSAMYFCASSPQGQGGQPQHFGDGTRLSIL.

V is TRBV6-6 and J is TRBJ2-7, with D possibly matching TRBD2 (7 bases). The V end was cut by 8 bases, the J end by 3 bases, with 20 bases between. Per germline, CDR1 MNHNY and CDR2 SVGAGI (reference sequence). The length of the CDR3 is 15 residues. This chain's CDR3 is CASGDGGGGDYEQYF. The DNA for the CDR3 is TGTGCCAGCGGCGACGGGGGAGGGGGGGACTACGAGCAGTACTTC.

This chain uses TRBV7-6 with TRBJ2-2, with D possibly TRBD2 on 5 matching bases. CDR1 is SGHVS, CDR2 FNYEAQ, per germline. Trimming pared 1 base from V and 3 bases from J, leaving 12 bases between. The CDR3 extends over 16 amino acids. CDR3: CASSLGGGPDTGELFF. As DNA, the CDR3 is TGTGCCAGCAGCTTAGGAGGCGGGCCCGACACCGGGGAGCTGTTTTTT.

This chain links TRBV6-1 with TRBJ1-1; 7 bases are a match to TRBD1. Germline V gives CDR1 MNHNS, CDR2 SASEGT. CDR3 length equals 14 residues. Losses at the gene ends were 5 bases for V and 1 base for J; bases not matched to a gene: 4. The CDR3 nucleotides are TGTGCCAGCAGTTCCCAGGGGGAGAACACTGAAGCTTTCTTT. Protein product: CASSSQGENTEAFF.

Notes on this clone: Other nucleotide sequences from this sample produce the same CDR3. V and J are TRBV5-1 and TRBJ2-7; 11 bases fit TRBD2. Germline V CDR1 and CDR2: SGHRS, YFSETQ. Losses at the gene ends were 3 bases for V and 3 bases for J; bases not matched to a gene: 2. The CDR3 totals 14 residues. In DNA form, the CDR3 reads TGCGCCAGCAGCTCAGGACTAGCGGGCTACGAGCAGTACTTC. Translating it yields CASSSGLAGYEQYF.

The chain joins TRBV7-2 to TRBJ2-5; a possible D gene is TRBD1 (5 bases). V lost 5 bases and J 4 bases, leaving 17 bases between the germline ends. Germline V gene sequence: CDR1 SGHTA, CDR2 FQGNSA. The CDR3 contains 15 residues. CDR3 protein: CASSITGSTGETQYF. Here the CDR3 DNA reads TGTGCCAGCAGCATAACAGGTTCCACTGGAGAGACCCAGTACTTC.

V gene TRBV7-2 combines with J gene TRBJ2-1, with 12 bases lining up with TRBD2. CDR1 SGHTA and CDR2 FQGNSA come from the germline V gene. The V segment lost 9 bases and the J segment 5 bases; nucleotides outside the gene matches: 8. The CDR3 spans 15 residues. The CDR3 sequence: CASFYRTSGDNEQFF. In nucleotides, the CDR3 is TGTGCCAGTTTTTATAGGACTAGCGGGGACAATGAGCAGTTCTTC.

The gene calls are TRBV2 and TRBJ2-7; 8 positions match TRBD2. The CDR3 totals 13 residues. Germline CDR1 is SNHLY and CDR2 is FYNNEI. The ends lost 4 bases at V and 9 bases at J; junction bases unmatched: 8. Here the CDR3 DNA reads TGTGCCAGCAGTGGCTCGGGGGGGCTAAGGCAGTACTTC. Translating it yields CASSGSGGLRQYF.

This clone was detected only once. This chain links TRBV5-1 with TRBJ2-5; TRBD2 is a possible D gene (7 bases). Germline-derived CDR1 and CDR2 are SGHRS and YFSETQ. V was cut by 5 bases and J by 5 bases, with 19 bases left in between. The CDR3 loop spans 15 amino acids. CDR3 coding DNA: TGCGCCAGCAGAAAGAGGGCGGGGGCAGAGGAGACCCAGTACTTC. Protein: CASRKRAGAEETQYF. The whole variable domain, remainder taken from reference TRBV5-1 and TRBJ2-5, is KAGVTQTPRYLIKTRGQQVTLSCSPISGHRSVSWYQQTPGQGLQFLFEYFSETQRNKGNFPGRFSGRQFSNSRSEMNVSTLELGDSALYLCASRKRAGAEETQYFGPGTRLLVL.